This T cell receptor beta chain appears in the sequencing data of a study of cytomegalovirus exposure and HLA in healthy donors. Study-wide results and caveats: About 87% or about 30% of the time was how often most TCR beta V segments were productive, according to an earlier analysis. A further, later analysis showed that HLA-associated TCR beta chains (compared with equally common others) were more clonally expanded.

Primers: 60 Vbeta forward and 13 Jbeta reverse. Assay: immunoSEQ multiplex PCR; the TCRdb copy retains only in-frame clones and omits some. Counted here are 140,000 or so clones, approximately 80% occurring once; the ten biggest clones make up roughly 4%. This clone was detected only once. Its antigen is undetermined. It was healthy bone marrow donors who served as donors. The ends lost 7 bases at V and 2 bases at J; junction bases unmatched: 3. CDR3 length: 14 residues. Germline assignment: CDR1 MNHNS and CDR2 SASEGT. The sequencing input was PBMCs. This TCR came from a woman aged 40-49 years in good health and CMV-seropositive. This sequence joins TRBV6-1 and TRBJ2-7; 12 bases fit TRBD2. The chain's CDR3 is CASILAGGPYEQYF. CDR3 in DNA: TGTGCCAGCATACTAGCGGGGGGCCCCTACGAGCAGTACTTC.